Each of the 9 T cell receptor beta chains below was sequenced from the same sample in a study of blood T cell repertoires in COVID-19. The repertoire was sequenced with immunoSEQ multiplex PCR; TCRdb's copy has only in-frame clones and lacks some. Here the sample spans around 300,000 clones, 88% being singletons. The sequenced sample consisted of PBMCs or T cells enriched from blood (not recorded which). The receptors were sampled from a man under 40 who had recovered from COVID-19.

This clone was found once. This chain uses TRBV2 with TRBJ1-4; D remains unclear. Germline CDR1 is SNHLY and CDR2 is FYNNEI. CDR3 length equals 14 residues. Trimming took off 5 bases at V and 6 bases at J, with 13 bases between the two ends. The CDR3 DNA is TGTGCCAGCAGTTATTTGACGGCGGATGAAAAACTGTTTTTT. Protein sequence: CASSYLTADEKLFF.

This clone has more than one count but fewer than ten. The chain combines TRBV28 with TRBJ2-1; TRBD1 agrees at 11 bases. J lost 7 bases, V lost 6 bases, and 5 bases had no gene match. CDR3 length: 14 residues. Germline values: CDR1 MDHEN, CDR2 SYDVKM. The CDR3 DNA follows: TGTGCCAGCAGGGGGACAGGGGGAGAAAATGAGCAGTTCTTC. Its protein product is CASRGTGGENEQFF.

This clone was recorded only once. The rearrangement uses TRBV11-2 and TRBJ2-7, with 9 bases aligning to TRBD2. V was clipped by 0 bases and J by 3 bases; unmatched bases: 3. The CDR3 extends over 15 amino acids. Germline V gene sequence: CDR1 SGHAT, CDR2 FQNNGV. The CDR3 loop is CASSLDLAGFYEQYF. In DNA form, the CDR3 reads TGTGCCAGCAGCTTAGATCTAGCGGGGTTCTACGAGCAGTACTTC.

V and J are TRBV6-5 and TRBJ1-6; TRBD1 matches 7 bases. The CDR3 has 15 residues. The germline CDR1 and CDR2 sequences are MNHEY and SVGAGI. Germline trimming cut 6 bases from V and 5 bases from J; bases unmatched to any gene: 7. In DNA, the CDR3 is TGTGCCAGCAGCAAACAGGGGTTTAATAATTCACCCCTCCACTTT. It is translated as CASSKQGFNNSPLHF.

The chain carries TRBV19 and TRBJ1-3; D is uncertain. V lost 3 bases and J lost 0, with 12 bases in between. Germline V gene sequence: CDR1 LNHDA, CDR2 SQIVND (reference sequence). CDR3 length: 16 residues. CDR3 sequence reads: CASSISAALSGNTIYF. CDR3 sequence (DNA): TGTGCCAGTAGTATCTCCGCGGCGCTCTCTGGAAACACCATATATTTT.

The chain carries TRBV5-1 and TRBJ2-3, with 7 bases lining up with TRBD2. V lost 0 bases and J lost 2; bases outside the gene matches: 3. The germline CDR1 and CDR2 sequences are SGHRS and YFSETQ. The CDR3 contains 15 residues. The CDR3 DNA sequence: TGCGCCAGCAGCTTGGAAGCGGGGTACACAGATACGCAGTATTTT. This sequence encodes CASSLEAGYTDTQYF.

The chain employs TRBV4-1 and TRBJ1-6; D uncertain. Germline V gene data show CDR1 as MGHRA and CDR2 as YSYEKL. The V gene lost 0 bases and the J gene lost 8 bases, with 17 bases spanning the gap. The CDR3 sequence is 17 residues long. The CDR3 bases are TGCGCCAGCAGCCAAGATCGTCAGACGGATGGGCATTCACCCCTCCACTTT. Protein sequence: CASSQDRQTDGHSPLHF.

The chain joins TRBV6-2 or TRBV6-3 to TRBJ1-5; 7 nucleotides agree with TRBD1. CDR3 length: 18 amino acids. J was trimmed by 0 bases and V by 0 bases; bases with no gene match: 8. Germline V CDR1 and CDR2: MNHEY, SVGEGT. Here the CDR3 reads CASSYSTGMRDSNQPQHF. The CDR3, as DNA: TGTGCCAGCAGTTACTCGACAGGGATGCGGGATAGCAATCAGCCCCAGCATTTT.

The genes are TRBV28 and TRBJ1-5, with 7 bases matching TRBD1. The trim removed 3 bases at V and 7 bases at J, leaving 6 bases unmatched. There are 14 residues in the CDR3. Germline V gene sequence: CDR1 MDHEN, CDR2 SYDVKM. CDR3 loop: CASSFGSGGQPQHF. The CDR3, as DNA: TGTGCCAGCAGTTTTGGGTCAGGGGGGCAGCCCCAGCATTTT.